The 4 T cell receptor beta chains in this list originate from one sample, sequenced in a study of blood T cell repertoires in COVID-19. The repertoire was sequenced with immunoSEQ multiplex PCR; TCRdb's copy has only in-frame clones and lacks some. The profile shows some 300,000 clones, just under 90% of them singletons. The sample was peripheral blood. The receptor source for this set is a woman aged 50 to 65 with COVID-19, enrolled during active disease.

The V call is TRBV11-3, the J call TRBJ2-2; tentative D call: TRBD1 (6 bases). Between the trimmed V and J ends, which lost 0 bases and 7 bases, there was a span of 9 bases. Germline CDR1 SGHNT, CDR2 YENEEA. The CDR3 runs to 14 residues. The CDR3 protein is CASSLDWTVGELFF. The DNA for the CDR3 is TGTGCCAGCAGCTTAGATTGGACAGTCGGGGAGCTGTTTTTT. Full variable domain (missing parts from reference TRBV11-3 and TRBJ2-2): EAGVVQSPRYKIIEKKQPVAFWCNPISGHNTLYWYLQNLGQGPELLIRYENEEAVDDSQLPKDRFSAERLKGVDSTLKIQPAELGDSAVYLCASSLDWTVGELFFGEGSRLTVL.

The genes are TRBV29-1 and TRBJ2-1; 13 bases agree with TRBD2. Losses at the gene ends were 5 bases for V and 10 bases for J; bases not matched to a gene: 8. Germline V gene data show CDR1 as SQVTM and CDR2 as ANQGSEA. The CDR3 has 14 residues. CDR3 DNA: TGCAGCGTTTACGGGACTAGCGGGATTAGGGAGCAGTTCTTC. This gives the protein CSVYGTSGIREQFF.

The chain has TRBV3-1 (or the pseudogene TRBV3-2) and TRBJ2-7; D is perhaps TRBD1 (6 bases). Trimming left V 3 bases short and J 0 bases short, with 6 bases between. The CDR3 consists of 13 residues. Per germline, CDR1 LGHDT and CDR2 YNNKEL (reference sequence). The CDR3 DNA reads TGTGCCAGCAGCCACAGGGGCTCCTACGAGCAGTACTTC. It specifies CASSHRGSYEQYF.

V and J are TRBV5-1 and TRBJ2-6; 7 nucleotides match TRBD1. The germline gives CDR1 SGHRS, CDR2 YFSETQ. J was trimmed by 4 bases and V by 5 bases; bases with no gene match: 12. This CDR3 comprises 17 residues. The CDR3 loop reads CASRMGHEGAGANVLTF. The CDR3 DNA is TGCGCCAGCAGGATGGGTCACGAGGGGGCGGGGGCCAACGTCCTGACTTTC.